The rows below give T cell receptor beta chains drawn from one sample of a study of beta chain features in type 1 diabetes. Some clones are missing from TCRdb's copy, which holds only in-frame ones; the method was immunoSEQ multiplex PCR. The table lists some 410,000 clones, about 15% of them singletons. The source material was naive CD4+ T cells from blood. The receptors here all came from a man under 40 in good health. Both conserved end residues are part of each CDR3. A D gene is named only where the DNA matches it firmly. Clone size, where shown, is once, few, many, or a class for clones that have expanded.

size	D	J	V	DNA	CDR3
NA	NA	TRBJ2-2	TRBV5-1	TGCGCCAGCAGTCCCCGGGCCGCCACCGGGGAGCTGTTTTTT	CASSPRAATGELFF
few	NA	TRBJ1-5	TRBV29-1	TGCAGCGTTGGCCAAGGGGGAGGTCAGCCCCAGCATTTT	CSVGQGGGQPQHF
NA	NA	TRBJ1-1	TRBV6-5	TGTGCCAGCAGCTCTTCGCCCCAGAACACTGAAGCTTTCTTT	CASSSSPQNTEAFF
NA	NA	TRBJ2-3	TRBV18	TGTGCCAGCTCCCGGGGCGGTACAGATACGCAGTATTTT	CASSRGGTDTQYF
few	NA	TRBJ2-1	TRBV28	TGTGCCAGCAGTTTTCGACGGGCAGCAGTGGTCTTC	CASSFRRAAVVF
NA	NA	TRBJ2-5	TRBV7-2	TGTGCCAGCAGCCCCGACCGTGGGACCCAGTACTTC	CASSPDRGTQYF
NA	TRBD1	TRBJ1-1	TRBV28	TGTGCCAGCAGAAAAGACAGGGGTTGGGACACTGAAGCTTTCTTT	CASRKDRGWDTEAFF
NA	NA	TRBJ1-1	TRBV7-9	TGTGCCAGCAGCTTTCAGGGGAACACTGAAGCTTTCTTT	CASSFQGNTEAFF
once	TRBD2	TRBJ2-1	TRBV30	TGTGCCTGGAGTGGCAACGTAGGGCTAGCGGGAGGGTCCTGGCAGTTCTTC	CAWSGNVGLAGGSWQFF
NA	TRBD1	TRBJ1-2	TRBV4-3	TGCGCCAGCAGCCATGGATTGGACAGGGCCAGGGGCTACACCTTC	CASSHGLDRARGYTF
few	TRBD2	TRBJ2-5	TRBV2	TGTGCCAGCAGGGGGACTAGCGCGGGGAAGGGGACCCAGTACTTC	CASRGTSAGKGTQYF
few	NA	TRBJ2-7	TRBV27	TGTGCCAGCAGTCGGGCTTTAAGCTCCTACGAGCAGTACTTC	CASSRALSSYEQYF
few	NA	TRBJ2-1	TRBV30	TGTGCCTGGAGTCGGTACGGGGACCCCTACAATGAGCAGTTCTTC	CAWSRYGDPYNEQFF
NA	TRBD2	TRBJ2-3	TRBV9	TGTGCCAGCAGCGTATTCGGAACTAGCGGGAGATCAGATACGCAGTATTTT	CASSVFGTSGRSDTQYF
NA	NA	TRBJ2-3	TRBV2	TGTGCCAACTTCGTAGCGGCAACCTCCACAGATACGCAGTATTTT	CANFVAATSTDTQYF
few	NA	TRBJ1-5	TRBV6-5	TGTGCCAGCAGTTACAGGGAGTATCAGCCCCAGCATTTT	CASSYREYQPQHF
few	NA	TRBJ2-7	TRBV14	TGTGCCAGCAGTGAGCGATCCTACGAGCAGTACTTC	CASSERSYEQYF
NA	NA	TRBJ2-3	TRBV29-1	TGCAGCGTGACTCTCACAGATACGCAGTATTTT	CSVTLTDTQYF
few	TRBD2	TRBJ2-3	TRBV19	TGTGCCAGTAGTCGGCCGTTGACTAGCGGAAACACAGATACGCAGTATTTT	CASSRPLTSGNTDTQYF
NA	NA	TRBJ2-5	TRBV29-1	TGCAGCGCTCTCCGGGCAGGTCTCCAAGAGACCCAGTACTTC	CSALRAGLQETQYF
NA	NA	TRBJ1-2	TRBV27	TGTGCCAGCAGTTTCAAGCCTTGGGGTGGCTACACCTTC	CASSFKPWGGYTF
NA	NA	TRBJ2-3	TRBV27	TGTGCCAGCAGTTATGATGGAGTGATAGATACGCAGTATTTT	CASSYDGVIDTQYF
few	NA	TRBJ2-1	TRBV13	TGTGCCAGCAGCCGAACCGGGGTCAAGCAGTTCTTC	CASSRTGVKQFF
NA	NA	TRBJ2-5	TRBV6-5	TGTGCCAGCAGCCAGGGGAAGACCCAGTACTTC	CASSQGKTQYF
NA	NA	TRBJ2-7	TRBV10-3	TGTGCCATCAGTGACTCGATTTACCGGGACACCGACTACGAGCAGTACTTC	CAISDSIYRDTDYEQYF
few	NA	TRBJ2-1	TRBV19	TGTGCCAGTAGTATAGGAGGTTCCCTCTCACTCAATGAGCAGTTCTTC	CASSIGGSLSLNEQFF
few	TRBD2	TRBJ2-5	TRBV10-3	TGTGCCATCAGTGGGACTAGAACGGATTTGGCCCAGTACTTC	CAISGTRTDLAQYF
NA	TRBD2	TRBJ2-1	TRBV7-8	TGTGCCAGCAGCTTTAGACGGGACACCAGCCCCGTTAGCGGGGACAATGAGCAGTTCTTC	CASSFRRDTSPVSGDNEQFF
NA	NA	TRBJ2-3	TRBV5-7	TGTGCCAGCAGCGGTCCTTCGGTCACAGATACGCAGTATTTT	CASSGPSVTDTQYF
NA	NA	TRBJ2-7	TRBV27	TGTGCCAGCAGTTTACTAAGATGGGACGAGCAGTACTTC	CASSLLRWDEQYF
few	NA	TRBJ1-1	TRBV11-3	TGTGCCAGCAGCTATCCCGTGGGGGGGACTGAAGCTTTCTTT	CASSYPVGGTEAFF
NA	NA	TRBJ1-1	TRBV4-3	TGCGCCAGCAGCCAAGACGAGAGAGGGATACAGGCTTTCTTT	CASSQDERGIQAFF
few	NA	TRBJ1-3	TRBV7-8	TGTGCCAGCAGCGCCGGGGAGATAGGAAACACCATATATTTT	CASSAGEIGNTIYF
NA	NA	TRBJ2-5	TRBV9	TGTGCCAGCAGCGCCGCCGGGCAGACCCAGTACTTC	CASSAAGQTQYF
few	NA	TRBJ1-1	TRBV5-4	TGTGCCAGCAGCTTGGCCCGAGGATCGGGTTTCGGCACTGAAGCTTTCTTT	CASSLARGSGFGTEAFF
few	NA	TRBJ2-6	TRBV19	TGTGCCAGTAGTGAAGGAAGATCTGGGGCCAACGTCCTGACTTTC	CASSEGRSGANVLTF
NA	TRBD2	TRBJ2-5	TRBV7-2	TGTGCCAGCAGCTCTGGGCCTAGCGGGTTCCAAGAGACCCAGTACTTC	CASSSGPSGFQETQYF
few	NA	TRBJ2-4	TRBV4-1	TGCGCCAGCAGCCAAGCGCCTTCGCGAGCCAAAAACATTCAGTACTTC	CASSQAPSRAKNIQYF
NA	NA	TRBJ1-3	TRBV10-3	TGTGCCATCAGACCAGGCTCTGGAAACACCATATATTTT	CAIRPGSGNTIYF
few	TRBD2	TRBJ2-1	TRBV7-9	TGTGCCAGCAGCTTATCTAGCGGGAGGAATGAGCAGTTCTTC	CASSLSSGRNEQFF
few	NA	TRBJ2-1	TRBV7-2	TGTGCCAGCAGCTTAGCCGCTCCCAGAAAGTTCTTC	CASSLAAPRKFF
NA	TRBD1	TRBJ2-5	TRBV29-1	TGCAGCAATAGACAGGGGCGAACCCAAGAACAAGGAGAGACCCAGTACTTC	CSNRQGRTQEQGETQYF
NA	NA	TRBJ2-6	TRBV9	TGTGCCAGCAGCCCGGAAAATACTGCTGGGGCCAACGTCCTGACTTTC	CASSPENTAGANVLTF
few	NA	TRBJ2-7	TRBV5-4	TGTGCCAGCAGCTTAATAATGAACTACGAGCAGTACTTC	CASSLIMNYEQYF
few	NA	TRBJ1-4	TRBV13	TGTGCCAGCAGCTCCCGACAGACGACAACTAATGAAAAACTGTTTTTT	CASSSRQTTTNEKLFF
NA	NA	TRBJ1-2	TRBV7-8	TGTGCCAGCAGCTTAGCTGACGGCTATGGCTACACCTTC	CASSLADGYGYTF
NA	TRBD1	TRBJ1-5	TRBV9	TGTGCCAGCAGCCCGACAGGGAATAGCAATCAGCCCCAGCATTTT	CASSPTGNSNQPQHF
few	NA	TRBJ2-5	TRBV18	TGTGCCAGCTCACCCCTTAGATCTACCCAAGAGACCCAGTACTTC	CASSPLRSTQETQYF
few	NA	TRBJ2-7	TRBV15	TGTGCCACCAGCAGAGGAGGGGGAGAAAGGTACGAGCAGTACTTC	CATSRGGGERYEQYF
few	NA	TRBJ2-3	TRBV10-3	TGTGCCATTCAAGAGGGAGATACGCAGTATTTT	CAIQEGDTQYF
NA	NA	TRBJ2-7	TRBV4-1	TGCGCCAGCAGCCAAGGGGGATACGGCAGGAACGAGCAGTACTTC	CASSQGGYGRNEQYF